This entry describes one T cell receptor (beta chain). This sample was taken from a study of technical replicates of blood from a handful of donors. The protocol was immunoSEQ multiplex PCR, while the TCRdb copy is restricted to in-frame clones and leaves out a portion. The data contain about 53,000 clones, about 82% of them singletons. The CDR3 extends over 17 amino acids. The V call is TRBV21-1, the J call TRBJ2-7; the listed D gene, TRBD1, was not tested against the DNA. TRBV21-1 has pseudogene status. This TCR was sampled from a human donor in good health. Some clones in this sample may be carry-over from other donors' samples. The sequenced material came from PBMCs. In DNA form, the CDR3 reads TGTGCCAGCAGCAAAGATCCTCGGGACAGGGCCCCCTACGAGCAGTACTTC. Its protein product is CASSKDPRDRAPYEQYF.